This T cell receptor beta chain came from a study of Ad26.COV2.S vaccination and SARS-CoV-2 variants. At the level of the study: Recipients of Ad26.COV2.S got it intramuscularly, once or twice 56 days apart.

Measured with immunoSEQ multiplex PCR; TCRdb has only the in-frame clones, and not every one. Of roughly 680,000 clones listed, 89% are singletons. V dropped 2 bases and J dropped 2; count of bases not matched to a gene: 6. Per germline, CDR1 SEHNR and CDR2 FQNEAQ (reference sequence). This CDR3 region has 17 residues. This sample's treatment: about 20 received Ad26.COV2.S at low or high dose, single or two shots; roughly five received placebo; per-sample allocation not given. Day 63 after the first vaccine or placebo injection was the time point for sampling. An Ad26 vector expressing Wuhan-strain SARS-CoV-2 spike constituted the vaccine.

The rearrangement uses TRBV7-9 and TRBJ2-3, with TRBD2 matching 11 bases. The receptor's source is a person between 18 and 60 years old who received the Ad26.COV2.S COVID-19 vaccine or a placebo. The sample was peripheral blood, taken in a trial of Ad26.COV2.S vaccine versus placebo. The CDR3 sequence: CASSLKSTSGDTDTQYF. CDR3 nucleotides: TGTGCCAGCAGCTTAAAATCGACTAGCGGGGACACAGATACGCAGTATTTT.